The present T cell receptor beta chain was sequenced within a study of blood T cell repertoires in COVID-19 (dated by TCRdb to the early 2020s). Notes on the research overall: Samples from collaborators originated in the United States, Italy and Spain and spanned both the acute and convalescent phases of COVID-19. The prospective study material was composed of cDNA or gDNA derived from T cells, B-cell-depleted T cells, or PBMCs. Deeply sampled blood TCRbeta repertoires from subjects exposed to, actively infected with, or recovered from COVID-19 were included in the dataset. The repertoires were released in a freely available public database intended as a resource for research on the immune response to SARS-CoV-2. Samples came from the ongoing ImmuneRACE study (first 160 participants) plus 1,254 subjects from 6 global collaborators. The sample metadata nearly always contained a de-identified subject ID, COVID-19 status, age in years and sex. Where available, HLA class I and class II types were obtained from metadata supplied by the sample provider rather than from assay-based typing. The research as a whole found: The amount of clinical and demographic metadata varied by source and participant and was provided uncurated.

TCRbeta CDR3 regions were amplified from genomic DNA using the immunoSEQ Assay, a bias-controlled multiplex PCR. In the original analysis: The number of nucleated cells in each sample was estimated from the amplification of reference gene primers within the assay. Sequence reads were collapsed and filtered to measure the absolute abundance of every unique TCRbeta CDR3 rearrangement. For each sample, productive Simpson clonality was calculated by taking the square root of Simpson's diversity index across productive rearrangements. This is the immuneACCESS table as TCRdb keeps it, with only in-frame sequences that have V and J called. A part of the clones is gone; compared with another copy, unresolved V genes explain less than half, and the rest is unexplained. V and J calls and clone size are as listed in that table; D and trimming were resolved from the DNA. The sample records about 220,000 clones, roughly 84% of which are singletons. The top ten constitute 6.8% of the sample.

Remarks on this clone: Its specific antigen is unknown. No qualities accompany the bases; no much larger clone lies one base away.

Participants in the prospective study were aged roughly 18 to 89 years, lived in under 30 United States geographic areas, and enrolled through a virtual design. In the prospective study, participants were assigned to cohorts based on the clinical history participants reported in a screening survey and a study questionnaire. For ImmuneRACE Cohort 3, a participant was defined as recovered based on two consecutive negative NP/OP PCR tests, clearance by a healthcare professional, or resolution of symptoms. In the prospective study, whole blood, serum and a nasopharyngeal or oropharyngeal swab were collected from each participant by mobile phlebotomists. Over a roughly two-month period, participants in the prospective study had the option of providing additional blood draws and questionnaires. Prospective study blood samples were shipped either frozen or at room temperature before DNA extraction. The CDR3 starts with the cysteine, ends with the phenylalanine, and has 15 residues. Only CDR3 DNA remains: 45 bases, in frame from the first base. Ends trimmed: V by 0 bases, J by 5 bases; bases unmatched to a gene: 5. The germline V gene sets CDR1 to ENHRY and CDR2 to SYGVKD.

The chain links TRBV10-3 with TRBJ1-2, with 8 central nucleotides matching TRBD1. The TCR comes from a middle-aged woman who had recovered from COVID-19. Input material: PBMCs or T cells enriched from blood (not recorded which). The sequence in DNA is TGTGCCATCAGTGAGTCCGGGACAGGCTTATATGGCTACACCTTC. Translated, it reads CAISESGTGLYGYTF.